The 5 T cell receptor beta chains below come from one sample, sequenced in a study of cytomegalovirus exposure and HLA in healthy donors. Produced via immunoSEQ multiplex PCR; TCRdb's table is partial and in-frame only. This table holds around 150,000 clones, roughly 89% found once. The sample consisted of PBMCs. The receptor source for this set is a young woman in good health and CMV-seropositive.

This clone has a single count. The CDR3 spells CASSPAPIGVGETQYF. Here the CDR3 DNA reads TGCGCCAGCAGCCCGGCCCCAATAGGAGTCGGAGAGACCCAGTACTTC. This chain joins TRBV5-1 and TRBJ2-5, with D uncertain. This CDR3 comprises 16 residues. V gave up 4 bases and J gave up 4 bases, with 20 bases separating them. Germline V lookup: CDR1 SGHRS, CDR2 YFSETQ.

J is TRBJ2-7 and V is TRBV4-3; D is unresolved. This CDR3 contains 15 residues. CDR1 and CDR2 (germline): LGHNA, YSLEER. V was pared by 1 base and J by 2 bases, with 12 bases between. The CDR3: CASSQVLLSTYEQYF. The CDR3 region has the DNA TGCGCCAGCAGCCAAGTACTGCTATCCACCTACGAGCAGTACTTC.

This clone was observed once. CDR3 amino acids: CAWSPSSGSRDEQFF. The CDR3 DNA follows: TGTGCCTGGAGTCCAAGTAGCGGGAGTCGGGATGAGCAGTTCTTC. This sequence joins TRBV30 and TRBJ2-1; 9 nucleotides align to TRBD2. The CDR3 length is 15 residues. Germline V gene lookup returns CDR1 GTSNPN and CDR2 SVGIG (reference sequence). Losses at the gene ends were 2 bases for V and 8 bases for J; bases not matched to a gene: 10. Drawing the rest from reference TRBV30 and TRBJ2-1, the complete variable domain is SQTIHQWPATLVQPVGSPLSLECTVEGTSNPNLYWYRQAAGRGLQLLFYSVGIGQISSEVPQNLSASRPQDRQFILSSKKLLLSDSGFYLCAWSPSSGSRDEQFFGPGTRLTVL.

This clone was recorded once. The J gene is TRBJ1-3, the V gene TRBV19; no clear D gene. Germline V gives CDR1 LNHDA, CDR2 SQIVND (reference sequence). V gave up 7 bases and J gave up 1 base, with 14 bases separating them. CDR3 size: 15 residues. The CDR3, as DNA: TGTGCCAGTACCACGTCGGGGTCGTCTGGAAACACCATATATTTT. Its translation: CASTTSGSSGNTIYF.

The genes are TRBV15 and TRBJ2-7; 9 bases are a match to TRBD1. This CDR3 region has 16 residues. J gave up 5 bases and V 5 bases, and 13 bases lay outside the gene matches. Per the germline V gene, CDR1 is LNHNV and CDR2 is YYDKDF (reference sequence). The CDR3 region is CATSSLTGTGKDEQYF. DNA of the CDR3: TGTGCCACCAGCTCCCTCACAGGGACAGGGAAGGACGAGCAGTACTTC. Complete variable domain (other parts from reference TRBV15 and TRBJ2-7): DAMVIQNPRYQVTQFGKPVTLSCSQTLNHNVMYWYQQKSSQAPKLLFHYYDKDFNNEADTPDNFQSRRPNTSFCFLDIRSPGLGDTAMYLCATSSLTGTGKDEQYFGPGTRLTVT.